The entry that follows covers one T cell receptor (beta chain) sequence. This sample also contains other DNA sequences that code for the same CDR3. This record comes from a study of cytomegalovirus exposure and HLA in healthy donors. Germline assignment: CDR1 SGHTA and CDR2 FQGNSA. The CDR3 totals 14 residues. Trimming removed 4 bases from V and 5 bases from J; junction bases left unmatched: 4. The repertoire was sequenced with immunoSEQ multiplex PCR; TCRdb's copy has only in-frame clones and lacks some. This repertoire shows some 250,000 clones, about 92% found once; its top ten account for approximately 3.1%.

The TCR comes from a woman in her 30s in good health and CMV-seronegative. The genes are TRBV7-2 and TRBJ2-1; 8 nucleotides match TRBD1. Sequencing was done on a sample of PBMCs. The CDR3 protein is CASSSDREDNEQFF. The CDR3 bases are TGTGCCAGCAGCTCGGACAGGGAGGACAATGAGCAGTTCTTC.